Described below is a single T cell receptor (beta chain) sequence and its context. Its target is unknown. The CDR3 loop spans 16 amino acids. After removal of 4 bases from V and 3 bases from J, the junction contained 7 bases not matched to a gene. Germline V gene lookup returns CDR1 LGHDT and CDR2 YNNKEL (reference sequence). The data were produced by immunoSEQ multiplex PCR, yet TCRdb's version contains in-frame clones alone and is incomplete. The sample holds 75,000 to 100,000 clones, almost 90% seen once. This entry belongs to a study of T cell responses to AZD1222 COVID-19 vaccine. Study-wide results and caveats: The breadth and depth of Spike-specific TCRs increased once two AZD1222 doses had been given. The repertoires were collected only after the peak T cell response.

V gene TRBV3-1 (or the pseudogene TRBV3-2) combines with J gene TRBJ2-5, with 11 bases aligning to TRBD1. The sequence was obtained from an adult in good health. This sample comprised peripheral blood, obtained on day 0 of AZD1222 vaccination. The CDR3 loop is CASSPSWTGGKETQYF. For the CDR3, the DNA is TGTGCCAGCAGCCCGAGTTGGACAGGGGGCAAAGAGACCCAGTACTTC.